This T cell receptor beta chain originates from a study of CD8+ T cells in alopecia areata. Study-wide background: Among treated patients, oral tofacitinib was administered at 5 to 10 mg twice daily. Patients in the study were on tofacitinib for 6 to 18 months, then off it for 6 months. Study-wide points: Normal scalp showed lower clonality than lesional scalp, especially alopecia totalis/universalis.

J lost 6 bases, V lost 1 base, and 1 base had no gene match. Germline CDR1 reads MNHEY; CDR2 reads SVGAGI. CDR3 size: 14 residues. Alopecia areata patients provided lesional scalp punch biopsies and peripheral blood. Investigators isolated RNA and reverse transcribed it into cDNA to act as the sequencing template. Produced via immunoSEQ multiplex PCR; TCRdb's table is partial and in-frame only. Of some 13,000 clones in the sample, approximately 55% are singletons; the top ten hold about 22%. Worth noting for this clone: Its specificity is unknown.

The TCR originated in a human donor with alopecia areata. Material: skin. V usage is TRBV6-5 and J usage is TRBJ2-1; the match to TRBD1 covers 9 bases. The CDR3 DNA reads TGTGCCAGCAGTTACTGGGACAGGGCCAATGAGCAGTTCTTC. Amino acid sequence: CASSYWDRANEQFF.